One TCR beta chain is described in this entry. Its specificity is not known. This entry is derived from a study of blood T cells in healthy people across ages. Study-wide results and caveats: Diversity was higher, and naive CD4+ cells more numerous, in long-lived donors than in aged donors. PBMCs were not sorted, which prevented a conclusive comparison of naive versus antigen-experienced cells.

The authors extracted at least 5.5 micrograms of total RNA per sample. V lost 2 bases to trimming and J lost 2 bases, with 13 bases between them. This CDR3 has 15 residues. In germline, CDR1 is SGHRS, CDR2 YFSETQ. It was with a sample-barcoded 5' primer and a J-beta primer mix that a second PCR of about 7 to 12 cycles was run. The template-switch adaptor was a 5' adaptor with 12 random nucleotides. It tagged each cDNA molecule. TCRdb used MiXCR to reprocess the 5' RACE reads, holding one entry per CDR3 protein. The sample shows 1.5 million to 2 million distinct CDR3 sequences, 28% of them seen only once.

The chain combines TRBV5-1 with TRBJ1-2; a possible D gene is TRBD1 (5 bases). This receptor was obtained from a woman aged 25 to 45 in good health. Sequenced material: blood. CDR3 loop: CASSLGRGLNYGYTF. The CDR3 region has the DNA TGCGCCAGCAGCTTAGGGAGGGGTCTCAACTATGGCTACACCTTC.